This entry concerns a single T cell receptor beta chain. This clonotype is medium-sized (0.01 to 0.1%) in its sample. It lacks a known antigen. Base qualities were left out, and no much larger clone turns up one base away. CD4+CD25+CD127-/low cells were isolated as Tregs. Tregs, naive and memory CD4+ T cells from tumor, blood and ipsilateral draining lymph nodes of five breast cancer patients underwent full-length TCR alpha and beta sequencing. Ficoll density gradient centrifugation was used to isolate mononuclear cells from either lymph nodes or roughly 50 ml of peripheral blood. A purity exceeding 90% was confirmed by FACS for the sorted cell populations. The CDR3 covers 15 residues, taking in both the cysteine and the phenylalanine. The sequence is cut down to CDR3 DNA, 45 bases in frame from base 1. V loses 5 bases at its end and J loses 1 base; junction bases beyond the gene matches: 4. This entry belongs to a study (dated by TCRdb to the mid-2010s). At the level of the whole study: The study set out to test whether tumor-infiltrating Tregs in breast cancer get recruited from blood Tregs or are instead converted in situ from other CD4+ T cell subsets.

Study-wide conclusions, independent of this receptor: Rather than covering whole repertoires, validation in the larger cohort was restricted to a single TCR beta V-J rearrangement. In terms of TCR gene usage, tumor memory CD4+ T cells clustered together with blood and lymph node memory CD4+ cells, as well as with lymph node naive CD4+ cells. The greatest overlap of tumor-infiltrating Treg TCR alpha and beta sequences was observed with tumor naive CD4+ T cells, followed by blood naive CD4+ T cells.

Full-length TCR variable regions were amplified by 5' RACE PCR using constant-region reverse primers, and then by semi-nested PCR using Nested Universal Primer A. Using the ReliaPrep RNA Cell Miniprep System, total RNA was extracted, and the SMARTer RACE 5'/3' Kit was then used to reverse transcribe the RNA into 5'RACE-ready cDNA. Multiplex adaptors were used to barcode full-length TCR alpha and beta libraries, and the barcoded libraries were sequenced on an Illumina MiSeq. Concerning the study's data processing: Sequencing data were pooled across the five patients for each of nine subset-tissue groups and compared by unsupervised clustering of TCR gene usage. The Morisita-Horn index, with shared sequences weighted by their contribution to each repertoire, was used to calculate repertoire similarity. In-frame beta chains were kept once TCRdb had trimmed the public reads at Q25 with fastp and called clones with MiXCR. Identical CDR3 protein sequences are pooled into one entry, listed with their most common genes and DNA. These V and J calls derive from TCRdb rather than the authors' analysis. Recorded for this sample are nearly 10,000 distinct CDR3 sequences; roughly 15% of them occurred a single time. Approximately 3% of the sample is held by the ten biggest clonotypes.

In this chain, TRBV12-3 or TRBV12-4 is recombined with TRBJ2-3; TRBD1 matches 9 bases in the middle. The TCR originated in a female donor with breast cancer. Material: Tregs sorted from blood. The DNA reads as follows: TGTGCCAGCAGTCAGCGGACAGGGGGCACAGATACGCAGTATTTT. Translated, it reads CASSQRTGGTDTQYF.